These 20 T cell receptor beta chains originate from one sample sequenced in a study of cytomegalovirus exposure and HLA in healthy donors. The PCR was carried out with 60 Vbeta primers and 13 Jbeta primers. Using immunoSEQ multiplex PCR, the repertoire was profiled, and TCRdb retains in-frame clones only, with some absent. Of 100,000 to 130,000 clones listed, approximately 79% are singletons. The source material was PBMCs. The receptors come from a middle-aged woman in good health and CMV-seropositive.

This clone showed up just a few times. One junction end does not reproduce the germline sequence, and a read error may be involved. This chain links TRBV4-2 with TRBJ1-4; unclear D gene. The CDR3 spans 11 residues. CDR1 is LGHNA, CDR2 YNFKEQ, per germline. The CDR3 DNA reads as TGTGCCAGCAGCCAAGATCCCAGGCTGAGTTTT. It translates to CASSQDPRLSF.

This clone was seen only a few times. The chain employs TRBV10-3 and TRBJ2-3; maybe TRBD2 (5 bases). Per germline, CDR1 ENHRY and CDR2 SYGVKD. CDR3 length equals 13 residues. V gave up 0 bases and J gave up 14 bases, with 15 bases separating them. This chain's CDR3 is CAISESEGRSTYF. The CDR3 coding sequence is TGTGCCATCAGTGAGTCAGAGGGTAGGAGCACGTATTTT.

The chain carries TRBV6-5 and TRBJ1-2; a possible D gene is TRBD1 (5 bases). From germline, CDR1 is MNHEY and CDR2 SVGAGI. The CDR3 has 14 amino acids. Trimming removed 8 bases from V and 0 bases from J, with 13 bases in between. CDR3 residues: CASGLGQPNYGYTF. DNA of the CDR3: TGTGCCAGCGGTCTGGGGCAGCCTAACTATGGCTACACCTTC.

CDR3 coding DNA: TGTGCCAGCAGCCGCGGGGGGACGTACCAAGAGACCCAGTACTTC. Encoded protein: CASSRGGTYQETQYF. The chain joins TRBV7-8 to TRBJ2-5; 8 bases fit TRBD2. The CDR3 has 15 amino acids. CDR1 SGHVS and CDR2 FQNEAQ come from the germline V gene. With 5 bases clipped from V and 0 bases from J, the junction kept 5 bases outside the gene matches.

Only a few counts were recorded for this clone. The chain is built from TRBV7-8 and TRBJ2-7; 7 bases agree with TRBD1. Germline assignment: CDR1 SGHVS and CDR2 FQNEAQ. The CDR3 runs 16 residues. J gave up 2 bases and V 1 base, and 8 bases lay outside the gene matches. The CDR3 nucleotides read TGTGCCAGCAGCTTAGGGTCCTTGACAGGGCCCTACGAGCAGTACTTC. Protein: CASSLGSLTGPYEQYF.

This clone was counted a single time. The chain is built from TRBV5-1 and TRBJ2-7; D is perhaps TRBD1 (6 bases). The germline V gene has CDR1 SGHRS and CDR2 YFSETQ. Trimming took off 4 bases at V and 3 bases at J, with 11 bases between the two ends. The CDR3 covers 13 residues. CDR3 sequence: CASSLGDNYEQYF. DNA of the CDR3: TGCGCCAGCAGCCTGGGGGACAACTACGAGCAGTACTTC.

The chain joins TRBV19 to TRBJ1-2; 9 nucleotides agree with TRBD1. V shed 5 bases and J 7 bases; nucleotides not matched to a gene: 8. The CDR3 has 14 residues. Germline V gene sequence: CDR1 LNHDA, CDR2 SQIVND (reference sequence). The CDR3 protein is CASSESGTGSGYTF. CDR3 DNA: TGTGCCAGTAGTGAATCCGGGACAGGGAGTGGCTACACCTTC.

The rearrangement uses TRBV28 and TRBJ1-3, with D maybe TRBD1 (6 bases). Trimming removed 5 bases at V and 2 bases at J, with 10 bases between. Germline V lookup: CDR1 MDHEN, CDR2 SYDVKM. The CDR3 spans 14 residues. The CDR3 protein is CASSEGVPGNTIYF. For the CDR3, the DNA is TGTGCCAGCAGTGAGGGGGTGCCTGGAAACACCATATATTTT.

This clone came up a few times. The genes are TRBV19 and TRBJ1-1, with D perhaps matching TRBD1 (5 bases). CDR1 and CDR2 (germline): LNHDA, SQIVND (reference sequence). The CDR3 has 13 amino acids. Deletions cut 4 bases from V and 6 bases from J, with 12 bases between. CDR3 loop: CASSKQGMAEAFF. CDR3 bases: TGTGCCAGTAGTAAGCAGGGCATGGCTGAAGCTTTCTTT.

The chain uses TRBV7-9 and TRBJ1-3; 7 nucleotides line up with TRBD1. The J segment lost 4 bases and the V segment lost 5 bases, leaving 20 bases of the junction unmatched. Germline V CDR1 and CDR2: SEHNR, FQNEAQ (reference sequence). CDR3 length: 19 amino acids. DNA of the CDR3: TGTGCCAGCAGCCGTTCTATTTGGGTTCAACAGGGGACGGGAAACACCATATATTTT. Its protein is CASSRSIWVQQGTGNTIYF.

The sample holds a few counts of this clone. The V call is TRBV2, the J call TRBJ1-2; 9 bases are a match to TRBD1. Germline loops: CDR1 SNHLY, CDR2 FYNNEI. This CDR3 has 14 amino acids. Germline trimming cut 5 bases from V and 4 bases from J; bases unmatched to any gene: 5. Written as DNA, the CDR3 is TGTGCCAGCAGTCGTGGGACAGGGCCCTATGGCTACACCTTC. Protein product: CASSRGTGPYGYTF.

This clone came up once. The chain is built from TRBV6-5 and TRBJ2-7; TRBD2 matches 11 bases. V lost 4 bases, J lost 10 bases, and 3 bases stayed unmatched. The CDR3 is 12 residues long. The germline gives CDR1 MNHEY, CDR2 SVGAGI. The CDR3 is CASSSSGGSQYF. The CDR3 DNA sequence: TGTGCCAGCAGTTCTAGCGGGGGGTCCCAGTACTTC.

This rearrangement joins TRBV5-1 to TRBJ2-1; 9 positions match TRBD1. The V and J ends lost 7 bases and 5 bases, in that order; junction bases with no gene match: 7. This CDR3 contains 14 residues. Germline V lookup: CDR1 SGHRS, CDR2 YFSETQ. Here the CDR3 reads CASHTGGADNEQFF. DNA for the CDR3: TGCGCCAGCCATACAGGGGGCGCCGACAATGAGCAGTTCTTC.

The chain employs TRBV19 and TRBJ1-2; 7 bases map to TRBD1. This CDR3 comprises 11 residues. The germline CDR1 and CDR2 sequences are LNHDA and SQIVND (reference sequence). The V segment lost 9 bases and the J segment 7 bases; nucleotides outside the gene matches: 5. DNA for the CDR3: TGTGCCAGCTTTCAGGGGGGTGGCTACACCTTC. Protein product: CASFQGGGYTF.

The chain has TRBV28 and TRBJ1-2; 7 bases map to TRBD1. The J segment lost 7 bases and the V segment lost 7 bases, leaving 9 bases of the junction unmatched. The CDR3 contains 13 residues. Looked up from germline, CDR1 is MDHEN and CDR2 is SYDVKM. The chain's CDR3 is CASKTGVSSGYTF. CDR3 bases: TGTGCCAGCAAAACAGGGGTATCGAGTGGCTACACCTTC.

This clone appeared a few times. This chain uses TRBV5-7 with TRBJ1-5; 10 positions match TRBD1. TRBV5-7 is given ORF status, its function remaining uncertain. The CDR3 sequence is 16 residues long. The V segment lost 0 bases and the J segment 4 bases; nucleotides outside the gene matches: 4. In DNA, the CDR3 is TGTGCCAGCAGCTTGGGGGGACAGGGGATTAATCAGCCCCAGCATTTT. Translation: CASSLGGQGINQPQHF.

This rearrangement joins TRBV14 to TRBJ2-4; no clear D. CDR3 length: 12 amino acids. V lost 0 bases and J lost 6, with 3 bases in between. Per germline, CDR1 SGHDN and CDR2 FVKESK. The CDR3 DNA sequence: TGTGCCAGCAGCCAAGATAGAAACATTCAGTACTTC. It is translated as CASSQDRNIQYF.

The V and J genes are TRBV19 and TRBJ1-2; D possibly corresponds to TRBD1 (5 bases). V was cut by 7 bases and J by 2 bases, with 11 bases left in between. Looked up from germline, CDR1 is LNHDA and CDR2 is SQIVND (reference sequence). The CDR3 covers 13 residues. The CDR3 nucleotides are TGTGCCAGTACCAGGGCAGGGAACTATGGCTACACCTTC. Translating gives CASTRAGNYGYTF.

J is TRBJ1-1 and V is TRBV6-5; 7 nucleotides match TRBD1. Trimming at V came to 6 bases and at J to 0 bases, leaving 7 bases not matched to a gene. There are 15 residues in the CDR3. The germline V gene has CDR1 MNHEY and CDR2 SVGAGI. The DNA for the CDR3 is TGTGCCAGCAGACGCAGGGGGTCGATGAACACTGAAGCTTTCTTT. It is translated as CASRRRGSMNTEAFF.

The rearrangement joins TRBV19 to TRBJ1-2; D uncertain. Germline V CDR1 and CDR2: LNHDA, SQIVND (reference sequence). The CDR3 extends over 12 amino acids. Trimming shortened V by 5 bases and J by 2 bases, and 6 bases separated the two germline ends. The CDR3 DNA sequence: TGTGCCAGTAGTGGGCAGAACTATGGCTACACCTTC. Encoded protein: CASSGQNYGYTF.